Sequencing of this TCR beta chain was carried out in a study of Tregs in tolerant kidney transplant recipients. For the study at large: Related graft donors supplied nonmyeloablative bone marrow transplants, and mixed chimerism was transient.

Only in-frame clones appear in the TCRdb table, and some are missing; sequencing was by immunoSEQ multiplex PCR. The sample has 100,000 to 130,000 clones, around 90% seen once; the top ten hold 0.34%. Study-wide results and caveats: This study did not directly address biological reproducibility. For some patients, primers changed over time, blocking nucleotide-level comparison.

Concerning this clone: No antigen is known for it.

Germline loops: CDR1 SGDLS, CDR2 YYNGEE. V gave up 3 bases and J gave up 3 bases, with 12 bases separating them. The CDR3 runs 14 residues. The rearrangement joins TRBV9 to TRBJ1-2; no clear D. The receptor comes from a human donor who received a combined kidney and bone marrow transplant. The sample in question was CD4+ T cells from blood, obtained before the transplant. This CDR3 reads CASSALPSYYGYTF. The CDR3 DNA reads TGTGCCAGCAGCGCTTTACCGAGCTACTATGGCTACACCTTC.